This paragraph reports one TCR beta chain. TCRdb's table, derived via immunoSEQ multiplex PCR, lists solely in-frame clones and lacks some. Of roughly 250,000 clones in the sample, around 82% were seen once. The data are from a study of blood T cell repertoires in COVID-19. Study details: COVID-19 samples collected from the United States, Italy and Spain covered acute and convalescent phases.

Trimming stripped 0 bases from V and 0 bases from J, with 17 bases between. CDR3 length: 18 amino acids. Germline assignment: CDR1 SEHNR and CDR2 FQNEAQ (reference sequence). The source material was PBMCs or T cells enriched from blood (not recorded which). This chain connects TRBV7-9 to TRBJ1-1; no firm D call. This receptor was identified in a woman aged 40 to 55 who had been exposed to COVID-19. The chain's CDR3 is CASSLAVSLGRMNTEAFF. CDR3 DNA sequence: TGTGCCAGCAGCTTAGCAGTAAGTCTCGGCAGGATGAACACTGAAGCTTTCTTT.